The entry that follows covers one T cell receptor beta chain sequence. Assay: immunoSEQ multiplex PCR; the TCRdb copy retains only in-frame clones and omits some. The data hold about 160,000 clones, with 85% observed a single time. Germline values: CDR1 SEHNR, CDR2 FQNEAQ (reference sequence). V lost 2 bases, J lost 5 bases, and 3 bases lay in between. This CDR3 has 11 amino acids. This specimen comes from a study of blood T cell repertoires in COVID-19. The chain uses TRBV7-9 and TRBJ2-5; no reliable D call. This clonotype was sampled from a human donor with acute or convalescent COVID-19. The donor label of this sample is uncertain. The sample was peripheral blood. CDR3 nucleotide sequence: TGTGCCAGCAGCTTACTTGAGACCCAGTACTTC. Translated: CASSLLETQYF.